Listed below are T cell receptor beta chains from one sample, sequenced in a study of blood T cell repertoires in COVID-19. This table comes from immunoSEQ multiplex PCR, and its TCRdb copy is limited to in-frame clones, with some not included. The table records about 140,000 clones, more than 60% of them present only once. Material: peripheral blood. Every receptor here comes from a woman in her fifties or sixties with active or convalescent COVID-19. CDR3s include the opening cysteine and the closing phenylalanine or tryptophan. Fields, in order: J gene, V gene, clone size, CDR3 protein. A clone size is listed for some rows: how often the clone was seen (once, few, many), or a class if it is expanded.

J: TRBJ2-5
V: TRBV6-5
size: few
CDR3: CASSYSWGDQETQYF

J: TRBJ1-3
V: TRBV7-9
size: .
CDR3: CASSPWTDLYTIYF

J: TRBJ2-1
V: TRBV9
size: .
CDR3: CASSVQGTRGNEQFF

J: TRBJ1-2
V: TRBV21-1
size: .
CDR3: CASSKQGDGYTF

J: TRBJ1-1
V: TRBV4-3
size: .
CDR3: CASSPHRGNTEAFF

J: TRBJ2-2
V: TRBV7-9
size: .
CDR3: CASSLRQGATTGELFF

J: TRBJ1-2
V: TRBV7-9
size: once
CDR3: CASSQTSDQGYTF

J: TRBJ1-1
V: TRBV12-3/TRBV12-4
size: .
CDR3: CASRHGALAFF

J: TRBJ2-5
V: TRBV6-2/TRBV6-3
size: .
CDR3: CASSFPTGATVVQETQYF

J: TRBJ2-1
V: TRBV3-1/TRBV3-2
size: .
CDR3: CASSRGGAVYNEQFF

J: TRBJ2-7
V: TRBV24-1
size: once
CDR3: CATSESTSGRDEQYF

J: TRBJ1-2
V: TRBV18
size: once
CDR3: CASSPGTGPLYGYTF

J: TRBJ2-7
V: TRBV6-5
size: .
CDR3: CASSYSGGLYEQYF

J: TRBJ1-4
V: TRBV5-4
size: .
CDR3: CASSLGSNRASEKLFF

J: TRBJ1-2
V: TRBV2
size: .
CDR3: CASSPDRVFGYTF

J: TRBJ1-5
V: TRBV6-2/TRBV6-3
size: .
CDR3: CASSGTAYYQPQHF

J: TRBJ2-3
V: TRBV10-3
size: .
CDR3: CAISESLVQGTDTQYF